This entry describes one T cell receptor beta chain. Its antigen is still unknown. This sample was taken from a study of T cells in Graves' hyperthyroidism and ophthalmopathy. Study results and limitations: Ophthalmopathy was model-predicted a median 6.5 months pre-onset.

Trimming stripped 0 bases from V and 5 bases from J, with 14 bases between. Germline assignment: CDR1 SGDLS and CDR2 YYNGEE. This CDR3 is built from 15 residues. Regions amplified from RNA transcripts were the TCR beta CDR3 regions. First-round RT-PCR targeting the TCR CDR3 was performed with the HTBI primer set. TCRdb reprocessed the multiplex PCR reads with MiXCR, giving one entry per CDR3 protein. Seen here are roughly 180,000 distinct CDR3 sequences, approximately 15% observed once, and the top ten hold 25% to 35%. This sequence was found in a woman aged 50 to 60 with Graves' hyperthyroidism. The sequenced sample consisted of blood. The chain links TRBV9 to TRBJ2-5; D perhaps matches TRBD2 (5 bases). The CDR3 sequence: CASSVEYGRRETQYF. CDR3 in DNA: TGTGCCAGCAGCGTAGAGTACGGGCGGAGGGAGACCCAGTACTTC.